The clone carrying this T cell receptor (beta chain) occurred many times. Its antigen remains unidentified. TCRdb processed the multiplex PCR reads anew with MiXCR; each CDR3 protein has one entry. The sample consists of about 180,000 distinct CDR3 sequences, around a third of them appearing once. V gave up 1 base and J gave up 8 bases, with 9 bases separating them. The germline CDR1 and CDR2 sequences are SGHKS and YYEKEE (reference sequence). This CDR3 is built from 12 residues. This entry belongs to a study of breast tumors, draining lymph nodes, adjacent tissues. Study-wide results and limits: Tumor TCR diversity was below lymph nodes but above nontumor tissue.

Samples came from axillary lymph nodes draining the breast cancer. This TCR was recovered from a female donor with breast cancer. Some clones in this sample may be carry-over from other donors' samples. The sequenced material came from axillary lymph node tissue. This sequence joins TRBV5-5 and TRBJ1-2; D is uncertain. The CDR3 nucleotides are TGTGCCAGCAGCTTGTTGGAGGGAGGCTACACCTTC. Its protein product is CASSLLEGGYTF.